The 11 T cell receptor beta chains below all came from one sample that was sequenced in a study of T cells in Graves' hyperthyroidism and ophthalmopathy. RNA transcripts served as the template for amplifying TCR beta CDR3 regions. Carried out on the TCR CDR3, a first-round RT-PCR used the HTBI primer set. TCRdb independently ran MiXCR on the multiplex PCR reads; one entry per CDR3 protein. Among about 600,000 distinct CDR3 sequences listed, more than 14% were seen once. Sequencing used blood. The origin of the receptors is a woman aged 45-60 years with Graves' ophthalmopathy.

This clonotype was recorded many times. This chain connects TRBV5-1 to TRBJ2-5; a weak D match, TRBD1 (6 bases). CDR3 size: 14 residues. Germline loops: CDR1 SGHRS, CDR2 YFSETQ. V lost 0 bases and J lost 4, with 10 bases in between. The CDR3 here is CASSLVQGGETQYF. The CDR3 DNA follows: TGCGCCAGCAGCTTGGTACAGGGTGGAGAGACCCAGTACTTC.

This clonotype was counted between two and nine times. This chain joins TRBV12-3 or TRBV12-4 and TRBJ2-2; no reliable D call. V was pared by 10 bases and J by 6 bases, with 9 bases between. The CDR3 sequence is 11 residues long. In nucleotides, the CDR3 is TGTGCCATCCGCACAGCCGGGGAGCTGTTTTTT. Translating it yields CAIRTAGELFF.

The chain carries TRBV20-1 and TRBJ1-6, with D perhaps matching TRBD1 (5 bases). Between the trimmed V and J ends, which lost 1 base and 9 bases, there was a span of 13 bases. The CDR3 covers 14 residues. Per the germline V gene, CDR1 is DFQATT and CDR2 is SNEGSKA (reference sequence). In DNA, the CDR3 is TGCAGTGCTAGAGGGCAGGGTGTTGTTTCACCCCTCCACTTT. It translates to CSARGQGVVSPLHF.

This clonotype occurred a few times. The V gene is TRBV29-1, the J gene TRBJ1-2; maybe TRBD1 (5 bases). V lost 3 bases and J lost 4, with 6 bases in between. CDR1 is SQVTM, CDR2 ANQGSEA, per germline. The length of the CDR3 is 11 residues. The chain's CDR3 is CSVDDSYGYTF. The DNA for the CDR3 is TGCAGCGTTGATGACAGCTATGGCTACACCTTC. The variable domain in full, with the rest retrieved from reference TRBV29-1 and TRBJ1-2, is SAVISQKPSRDICQRGTSLTIQCQVDSQVTMMFWYRQQPGQSLTLIATANQGSEATYESGFVIDKFPISRPNLTFSTLTVSNMSPEDSSIYLCSVDDSYGYTFGSGTRLTVV.

This clonotype was counted many times. V gene TRBV6-6 combines with J gene TRBJ2-7, with TRBD2 matching over 9 bases. Germline assignment: CDR1 MNHNY and CDR2 SVGAGI (reference sequence). With V trimmed by 0 bases and J by 6 bases, 12 bases remained unmatched. This CDR3 contains 17 residues. CDR3 sequence: CASSYSIWREGQGEQYF. The CDR3 bases are TGTGCCAGCAGTTACTCGATCTGGCGGGAGGGCCAGGGCGAGCAGTACTTC.

This clonotype was detected many times. The chain employs TRBV24-1 and TRBJ2-1, with TRBD1 matching over 7 bases. The V gene's germline CDR1 is KGHDR and CDR2 SFDVKD. This CDR3 region has 16 residues. After removal of 2 bases from V and 0 bases from J, the junction contained 3 bases not matched to a gene. This CDR3 reads CATSDSTGISYNEQFF. The CDR3 DNA sequence: TGTGCCACCAGTGATTCGACAGGGATCTCCTACAATGAGCAGTTCTTC.

This clonotype has ten or more counts. V gene TRBV29-1 combines with J gene TRBJ2-3, with 9 bases identical to TRBD2. The germline gives CDR1 SQVTM, CDR2 ANQGSEA. V lost 6 bases and J lost 0; bases outside the gene matches: 13. The CDR3 sequence is 17 residues long. The CDR3, as DNA: TGCAGCGTGAAACGTCCGGGACTAGCACCAAGCACAGATACGCAGTATTTT. Its translation is CSVKRPGLAPSTDTQYF.

This clonotype was recorded only once. A much more abundant neighbour one base away suggests this may be a read error. The CDR3: CASSSTLQAGSYNEQFF. The CDR3 DNA follows: TGCGCCAGCAGCTCCACCTTACAAGCGGGTTCCTACAATGAGCAGTTCTTC. V is TRBV5-1 and J is TRBJ2-1, with D tentatively TRBD2 (6 bases). With 3 bases removed from V and 1 base from J, the gap between germline ends came to 17 bases. The CDR3 totals 17 residues. Germline CDR1 reads SGHRS; CDR2 reads YFSETQ.

This clonotype was counted many times. The chain carries TRBV5-1 and TRBJ2-7, with 9 nucleotides matching TRBD1. Germline values: CDR1 SGHRS, CDR2 YFSETQ. The V and J ends lost 4 bases and 1 base, in that order; junction bases with no gene match: 9. The CDR3 consists of 16 residues. CDR3 DNA sequence: TGCGCCAGCAGCGGAAACAGGGGGCGACAATCCTACGAGCAGTACTTC. It specifies CASSGNRGRQSYEQYF.

The V gene is TRBV20-1, the J gene TRBJ2-2; D is possibly TRBD1 (6 bases). Germline CDR1 DFQATT, CDR2 SNEGSKA (reference sequence). The CDR3 covers 13 residues. V dropped 6 bases and J dropped 3 bases, with 11 bases sitting between them. CDR3 in amino acids: CSAGTGYTGELFF. The CDR3 DNA sequence: TGCAGTGCCGGTACAGGGTACACCGGGGAGCTGTTTTTT.

The genes are TRBV25-1 and TRBJ2-5; D remains unclear. V was cut by 7 bases and J by 0 bases, with 6 bases left in between. Germline assignment: CDR1 MGHDK and CDR2 SYGVNS. The CDR3 spans 12 residues. The CDR3 nucleotides read TGTGCCAGCACTACGTACCAAGAGACCCAGTACTTC. Translating gives CASTTYQETQYF.